The rows below give T cell receptor beta chains drawn from one sample of a study of cytomegalovirus exposure and HLA in healthy donors. The protocol was immunoSEQ multiplex PCR, while the TCRdb copy is restricted to in-frame clones and leaves out a portion. This table holds some 170,000 clones, approximately 85% found once. The specimen was PBMCs. Receptors originate from a girl aged 2 to 10 in good health and CMV-seropositive. Each CDR3 is given with its conserved first and last residue. The order of the fields is J gene, V gene, CDR3 protein.

TRBJ2-7 | TRBV19 | CASSITGGAYEQYF
TRBJ1-1 | TRBV10-3 | CAISLSGQENTEAFF
TRBJ1-2 | TRBV30 | CAWSGGDSPLPGYPF
TRBJ2-1 | TRBV15 | CATGKAGVLRGDNEQFF
TRBJ2-6 | TRBV4-1 | CASSPTGSGANVLTF
TRBJ2-7 | TRBV21-1 | CASSLQTSGTTYEQYF
TRBJ2-5 | TRBV4-2 | CASSQDLVAEGTQYF
TRBJ1-2 | TRBV29-1 | CSVGQLTGSYGYTF
TRBJ1-2 | TRBV5-1 | CASSFKGAGYTF
TRBJ2-7 | TRBV11-2 | CASSLASNYEQYF